Given below is one T cell receptor (beta chain) in context. Its antigen is currently unknown. This sample is drawn from a study of T cells expressing NK-cell markers. Per germline, CDR1 SGHRS and CDR2 YFSETQ. The CDR3 is 13 amino acids. 5'RACE template switching built TCR beta cDNA with unique molecular identifiers. TCRdb re-analyzed the 5' RACE reads; it lists each CDR3 protein once, without DNA. The sample has under 600,000 distinct CDR3 sequences, and its top ten clones hold 1.4% to 1.5%. Study-wide findings and caveats: Four donors showed these clonotypes also leading the CD3+CD56-NKG2C+ fraction.

Material for sequencing was blood T cells: a sorted CD56 or NKG2C T cell subset, CD4+ or CD8+ T cells, or bulk PBMC T cells (not recorded which). The TCR sequence derives from a woman aged 50 to 65 in good health. The rearrangement links TRBV5-1 to TRBJ2-1; TCRdb indicates TRBD2, and absent DNA this call remains unverified. This chain's CDR3 is CASSQGPRSEQFF.